This T cell receptor (beta chain) was identified during a study of cytomegalovirus exposure and HLA in healthy donors. The CDR3 is 16 residues long. Germline V gene sequence: CDR1 SGHKS, CDR2 YYEKEE (reference sequence). V was shortened by 0 bases and J by 0 bases, with 11 bases between the two germline ends. For this clone: As yet, its antigen is unknown.

General study points: Sequencing depth across donors, presence/absence analyses assumed, was roughly uniform. Of the V segments, some could not be distinguished, including TRBV6-2 and TRBV6-3, and were excluded. Published work reported that the classifier diagnosed cytomegalovirus status with high specificity and sensitivity.

PCR involved 60 Vbeta and 13 Jbeta primers. The data were produced by immunoSEQ multiplex PCR, yet TCRdb's version contains in-frame clones alone and is incomplete. The sample records 250,000 to 350,000 clones, about nine tenths being singletons. The clonotype comes from a man aged 35 to 55 in good health and CMV-seropositive. Input material: PBMCs. The genes are TRBV5-5 and TRBJ2-3, with D maybe TRBD2 (5 bases). Written as DNA, the CDR3 is TGTGCCAGCAGCTTGGATACGGGAAGTAGCACAGATACGCAGTATTTT. Amino acid sequence: CASSLDTGSSTDTQYF.